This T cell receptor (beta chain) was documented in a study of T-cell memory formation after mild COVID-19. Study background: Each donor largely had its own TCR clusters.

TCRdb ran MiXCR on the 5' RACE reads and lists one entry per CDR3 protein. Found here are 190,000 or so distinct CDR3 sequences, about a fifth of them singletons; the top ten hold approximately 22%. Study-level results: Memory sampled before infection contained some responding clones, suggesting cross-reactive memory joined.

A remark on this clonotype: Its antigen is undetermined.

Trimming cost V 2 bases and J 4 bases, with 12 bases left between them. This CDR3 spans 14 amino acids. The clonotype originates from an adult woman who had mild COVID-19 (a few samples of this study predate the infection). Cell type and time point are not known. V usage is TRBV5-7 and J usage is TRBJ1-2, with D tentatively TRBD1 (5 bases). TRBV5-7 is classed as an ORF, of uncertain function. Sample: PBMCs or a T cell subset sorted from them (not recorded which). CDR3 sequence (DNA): TGTGCCAGCAGCTTCCGCAGGGTCCCCTATGGCTACACCTTC. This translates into CASSFRRVPYGYTF.